This TCR beta chain originates from a study of shared clonotypes between healthy human individuals. Study-wide context: Used for every donor were three CD4 naive, three CD4 memory, two CD8 naive and one CD8 memory plate.

Original processing notes: Junction-only immunoSEQ data arrived without quality scores, meaning filtering differed. Repertoires were generated with immunoSEQ multiplex PCR, while TCRdb's copy carries only in-frame clones and drops some. Clone size and the V and J calls come from that table; the DNA yielded D and trimming. The sample lists almost 750,000 clones; about two thirds were seen once. Looked up from germline, CDR1 is KGHSH and CDR2 is LQKENI. The CDR3 loop spans 15 amino acids. The ends lost 3 bases at V and 5 bases at J; junction bases unmatched: 5. The V call is TRBV18, the J call TRBJ2-7; TRBD1 matches 12 bases. Material: memory CD4+ T cells sorted from blood. Subset indicated: CD45RA-negative fraction. The sequence derives from a woman aged 30 to 39 in good health. Here the CDR3 reads CASSPGTGGLNEQYF. The DNA for the CDR3 is TGTGCCAGCTCACCCGGGACAGGGGGCCTGAACGAGCAGTACTTC.